Following are 11 T cell receptor beta chains from one sample sequenced in a study of T cell clonotyping in hematopoietic cell transplantation. Sequencing was performed with immunoSEQ multiplex PCR; in TCRdb, only in-frame clones are kept and a portion is missing. The table records several thousand clones, approximately 80% of them present only once. The sample consisted of peripheral blood mononuclear cells, taken 100 days after allogeneic stem cell transplant. The receptors originated from a male patient between 50 and 60 years old who had an allogeneic stem cell transplant from an unrelated donor, so the T cells may come from the graft donor. Some clones in this sample may be carry-over from other donors' samples.

The chain links TRBV5-6 to TRBJ2-7; perhaps TRBD1 as D (5 bases). Trimming shortened V by 3 bases and J by 4 bases, and 14 bases separated the two germline ends. Germline lookup yields CDR1 SGHDT and CDR2 YYEEEE. CDR3 length equals 14 residues. Written as DNA, the CDR3 is TGTGCCAGCAGCTCGGAATTCAGGGCTTACGAGCAGTACTTC. It encodes CASSSEFRAYEQYF.

A remark on this clone: This CDR3 is also generated by other DNA sequences in the sample. The genes are TRBV6-5 and TRBJ2-5; TRBD2 matches 7 bases. The V and J ends lost 1 base and 2 bases, in that order; junction bases with no gene match: 1. CDR1 MNHEY and CDR2 SVGAGI come from the germline V gene. There are 14 residues in the CDR3. The CDR3: CASSYFGGQETQYF. DNA of the CDR3: TGTGCCAGCAGTTACTTCGGGGGGCAAGAGACCCAGTACTTC.

The chain joins TRBV4-1 to TRBJ2-7; the match to TRBD1 covers 8 bases. CDR1 and CDR2 (germline): MGHRA, YSYEKL. The J segment lost 2 bases and the V segment lost 6 bases, leaving 9 bases of the junction unmatched. The CDR3 spans 15 residues. The chain's CDR3 is CASSFGGTGAYEQYF. CDR3 DNA: TGCGCCAGCAGTTTTGGTGGGACAGGTGCCTACGAGCAGTACTTC.

This clone was counted only a few times. The chain joins TRBV7-9 to TRBJ1-1, with 9 bases that match TRBD1. Germline V gene lookup returns CDR1 SEHNR and CDR2 FQNEAQ (reference sequence). The CDR3 runs to 18 residues. After removal of 5 bases from V and 3 bases from J, the junction contained 16 bases not matched to a gene. CDR3 sequence: CASSPSGGTGWYYTEAFF. In DNA, the CDR3 is TGTGCCAGCAGCCCCTCGGGGGGGACAGGGTGGTATTACACTGAAGCTTTCTTT.

With respect to this clone: Other nucleotide sequences in the sample specify the same CDR3. The CDR3 sequence is CASSSALGGELFF. The CDR3 DNA reads as TGTGCCAGCAGCTCGGCGCTTGGGGGGGAGCTGTTTTTT. The chain recombines TRBV11-2 with TRBJ2-2; D is unresolved. This CDR3 has 13 amino acids. Germline values: CDR1 SGHAT, CDR2 FQNNGV. Between the trimmed V and J ends, which lost 4 bases and 8 bases, there was a span of 11 bases.

This clone appeared a single time. This rearrangement joins TRBV14 to TRBJ2-7, with a possible D match to TRBD2 (6 bases). The germline gives CDR1 SGHDN, CDR2 FVKESK. This CDR3 spans 13 amino acids. Trimming took off 8 bases at V and 0 bases at J, with 11 bases between the two ends. CDR3 DNA sequence: TGTGCCAGCCCTGGGGACTTCTCCTACGAGCAGTACTTC. Amino acids: CASPGDFSYEQYF.

This chain uses TRBV2 with TRBJ2-4; weak D call: TRBD2 (6 bases). There are 14 residues in the CDR3. Trimming took 6 bases from V and 6 from J, leaving 15 bases between them. Germline loops: CDR1 SNHLY, CDR2 FYNNEI. CDR3 sequence reads: CASRITSLGNIQYF. The CDR3 DNA is TGTGCCAGCAGAATTACTAGCCTCGGAAACATTCAGTACTTC. Based on the CDR3 plus reference TRBV2 and TRBJ2-4, the full variable domain is EPEVTQTPSHQVTQMGQEVILRCVPISNHLYFYWYRQILGQKVEFLVSFYNNEISEKSEIFDDQFSVERPDGSNFTLKIRSTKLEDSAMYFCASRITSLGNIQYFGAGTRLSVL.

This sequence joins TRBV28 and TRBJ1-4, with D uncertain. V shed 10 bases and J shed 3 bases, with 15 bases lying between them. Germline V gene data show CDR1 as MDHEN and CDR2 as SYDVKM. The CDR3 contains 14 residues. Here the CDR3 reads CATRFSLANEKLFF. CDR3 sequence (DNA): TGTGCCACCCGGTTTTCGTTAGCTAATGAAAAACTGTTTTTT.

This chain joins TRBV19 and TRBJ1-1; the match to TRBD1 covers 10 bases. Per germline, CDR1 LNHDA and CDR2 SQIVND (reference sequence). The CDR3 consists of 14 residues. V lost 4 bases, J lost 3 bases, and 2 bases stayed unmatched. CDR3: CASSTTGGDTEAFF. The CDR3 nucleotides are TGTGCCAGTAGTACGACAGGGGGCGACACTGAAGCTTTCTTT.

This clone has a single count. V is TRBV9 and J is TRBJ2-1, with 11 bases fitting TRBD1. Trimming took 3 bases from V and 7 from J; bases not matched to a gene: 6. From germline, CDR1 is SGDLS and CDR2 YYNGEE. This CDR3 is built from 15 residues. The CDR3 nucleotides are TGTGCCAGCAGCGAGCGGACAGGGGGCATTAATGAGCAGTTCTTC. Protein: CASSERTGGINEQFF.

This rearrangement joins TRBV6-1 to TRBJ2-2, with D possibly TRBD2 on 5 matching bases. Germline-derived CDR1 and CDR2 are MNHNS and SASEGT. CDR3 length: 13 residues. The V end was cut by 2 bases, the J end by 4 bases, with 5 bases between. CDR3 loop: CASSETSTGELFF. The CDR3, as DNA: TGTGCCAGCAGTGAAACTAGCACCGGGGAGCTGTTTTTT.